Listed below are T cell receptor beta chains from one sample, sequenced in a study of vaccination and CD4 T cells after COVID-19. Their specific antigens are unknown. Using its own MiXCR run on the PCR reads, TCRdb lists one record per CDR3 protein. Here the sample spans 15,000 to 20,000 distinct CDR3 sequences, under 55% being singletons. Sample: CD4+ T cells from blood, cultured in vitro, taken about 7 months after SARS-CoV-2 vaccination. The receptor set was obtained from a human donor who had recovered from COVID-19. Both conserved end residues are part of each CDR3. Fields, in order: J gene, D gene, clone size, V gene, CDR3 DNA, CDR3 protein. A D gene is named only where the DNA matches it firmly. Size tells how often a clone was seen (once, few, many) or the class of an expanded clone, and some rows leave it out.

j_call: TRBJ1-5
d_call: .
clone_size: few
v_call: TRBV20-1
cdr3_nt: TGCAGTGCTAGCACGGGGCGGGATCAGCCCCAGCATTTT
cdr3_aa: CSASTGRDQPQHF

j_call: TRBJ1-5
d_call: TRBD1
clone_size: few
v_call: TRBV27
cdr3_nt: TGTGCCAGCAGTTTATCGGGACAGTGGGATGCACCAAATCAGCCCCAGCATTTT
cdr3_aa: CASSLSGQWDAPNQPQHF

j_call: TRBJ1-2
d_call: .
clone_size: .
v_call: TRBV7-8
cdr3_nt: TGTGCCAGCAGCCCCAACGGGATCCAATTGGGCGGCTACACCTTC
cdr3_aa: CASSPNGIQLGGYTF

j_call: TRBJ2-5
d_call: .
clone_size: medium-sized
v_call: TRBV7-3
cdr3_nt: TGTGCCAGCAGCTTCAGAGGAGAGACCCAGTACTTC
cdr3_aa: CASSFRGETQYF

j_call: TRBJ2-5
d_call: TRBD2
clone_size: few
v_call: TRBV6-1
cdr3_nt: TGTGCCAGCAGTGGGTCACTACCTCGGACTAGCTTCGAGACCCAGTACTTC
cdr3_aa: CASSGSLPRTSFETQYF

j_call: TRBJ2-5
d_call: .
clone_size: .
v_call: TRBV5-1
cdr3_nt: TGCGCCAGCAGCTCCCGCAGGGCGGGCCAACAAGAGACCCAGTACTTC
cdr3_aa: CASSSRRAGQQETQYF

j_call: TRBJ2-5
d_call: .
clone_size: .
v_call: TRBV7-2
cdr3_nt: TGTGCCAGCAGCGTACAGGAGACCCAGTACTTC
cdr3_aa: CASSVQETQYF

j_call: TRBJ2-3
d_call: TRBD2
clone_size: .
v_call: TRBV7-2
cdr3_nt: TGTGCCAGCAGGCTTTCTAGCGGGAGTATCGCAGATACGCAGTATTTT
cdr3_aa: CASRLSSGSIADTQYF

j_call: TRBJ2-2
d_call: .
clone_size: .
v_call: TRBV20-1
cdr3_nt: TGCAGTGCTAGAGATCCCGTTCACACCGGGGAGCTGTTTTTT
cdr3_aa: CSARDPVHTGELFF

j_call: TRBJ2-5
d_call: .
clone_size: few
v_call: TRBV7-9
cdr3_nt: TGTGCCAGCAGCTTAGGCACTAGGAGGGAGACCCAGTACTTC
cdr3_aa: CASSLGTRRETQYF

j_call: TRBJ2-7
d_call: .
clone_size: .
v_call: TRBV5-1
cdr3_nt: TGCGCCAGCAGCTTTATGTACAAAGGAAGTTCCTACGAGCAGTACTTC
cdr3_aa: CASSFMYKGSSYEQYF

j_call: TRBJ2-1
d_call: TRBD2
clone_size: .
v_call: TRBV19
cdr3_nt: TGTGCCAGTAGTATAGATGGGTCTGGGAGGGTGTTCTTC
cdr3_aa: CASSIDGSGRVFF

j_call: TRBJ2-1
d_call: TRBD2
clone_size: .
v_call: TRBV20-1
cdr3_nt: TGCAGTGCTAGAGATCTCTTAGGGGCTAGCGGGTACAATGAGCAGTTCTTC
cdr3_aa: CSARDLLGASGYNEQFF

j_call: TRBJ1-1
d_call: .
clone_size: .
v_call: TRBV6-2/TRBV6-3
cdr3_nt: TGTGCCAGCAGTTACACCCCGGGAGGGGTGAACACTGAAGCTTTCTTT
cdr3_aa: CASSYTPGGVNTEAFF

j_call: TRBJ1-2
d_call: .
clone_size: few
v_call: TRBV6-5
cdr3_nt: TGTGCCAGCAGTTACTGGGGCGAGTATGGCTACACCTTC
cdr3_aa: CASSYWGEYGYTF

j_call: TRBJ2-2
d_call: TRBD1
clone_size: .
v_call: TRBV6-1
cdr3_nt: TGTGCCAGCAGAGCGGGACAGGGGTCTCCCGGGGAGCTGTTTTTT
cdr3_aa: CASRAGQGSPGELFF